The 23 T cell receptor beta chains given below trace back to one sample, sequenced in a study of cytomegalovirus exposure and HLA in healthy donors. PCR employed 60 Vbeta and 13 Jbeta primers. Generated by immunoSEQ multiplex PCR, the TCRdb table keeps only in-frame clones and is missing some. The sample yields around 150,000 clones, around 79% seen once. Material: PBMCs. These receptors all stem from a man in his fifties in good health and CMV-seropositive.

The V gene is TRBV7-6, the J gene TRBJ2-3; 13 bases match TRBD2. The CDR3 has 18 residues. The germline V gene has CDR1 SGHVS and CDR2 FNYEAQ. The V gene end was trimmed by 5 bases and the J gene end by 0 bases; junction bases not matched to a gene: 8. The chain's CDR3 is CASSATSGGASSTDTQYF. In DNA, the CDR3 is TGTGCCAGCAGCGCCACTAGCGGGGGGGCTTCTAGCACAGATACGCAGTATTTT.

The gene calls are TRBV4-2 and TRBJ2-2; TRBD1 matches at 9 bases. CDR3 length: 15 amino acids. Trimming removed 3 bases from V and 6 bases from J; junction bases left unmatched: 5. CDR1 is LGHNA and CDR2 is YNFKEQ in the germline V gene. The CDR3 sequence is CASSHYDRGAGELFF. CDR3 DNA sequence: TGTGCCAGCAGCCATTACGACAGGGGGGCCGGGGAGCTGTTTTTT.

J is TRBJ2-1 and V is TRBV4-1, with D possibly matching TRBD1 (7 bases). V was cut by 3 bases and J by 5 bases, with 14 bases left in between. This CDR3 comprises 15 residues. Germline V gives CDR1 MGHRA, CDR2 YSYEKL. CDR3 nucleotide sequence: TGCGCCAGCAGCCACCGGAGGGGGCCGGACAATGAGCAGTTCTTC. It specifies CASSHRRGPDNEQFF.

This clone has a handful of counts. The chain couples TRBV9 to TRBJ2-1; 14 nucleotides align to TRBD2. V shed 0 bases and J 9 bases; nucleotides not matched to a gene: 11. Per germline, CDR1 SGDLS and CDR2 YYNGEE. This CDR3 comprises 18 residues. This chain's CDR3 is CASSVDPGLAGGTAEQFF. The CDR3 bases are TGTGCCAGCAGCGTAGACCCCGGACTAGCGGGGGGAACCGCTGAGCAGTTCTTC.

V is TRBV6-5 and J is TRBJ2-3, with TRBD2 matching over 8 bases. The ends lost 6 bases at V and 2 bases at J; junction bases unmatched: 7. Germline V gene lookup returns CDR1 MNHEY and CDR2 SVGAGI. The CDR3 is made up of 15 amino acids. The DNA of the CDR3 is TGTGCCAGCAGCCGTTATAGCGGGGACACAGATACGCAGTATTTT. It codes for CASSRYSGDTDTQYF.

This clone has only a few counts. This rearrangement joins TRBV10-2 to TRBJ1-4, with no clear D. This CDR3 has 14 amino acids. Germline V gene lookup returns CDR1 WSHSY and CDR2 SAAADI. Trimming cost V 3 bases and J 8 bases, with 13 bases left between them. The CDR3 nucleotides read TGCGCCAGCAGTGATAGCGCTGCAAAGGAAAAACTGTTTTTT. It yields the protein CASSDSAAKEKLFF.

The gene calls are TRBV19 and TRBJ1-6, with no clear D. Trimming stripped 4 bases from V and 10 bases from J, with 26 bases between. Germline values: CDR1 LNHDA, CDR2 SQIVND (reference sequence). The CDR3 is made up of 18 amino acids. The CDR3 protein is CASSTVLTGKSFGSPLHF. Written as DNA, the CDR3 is TGTGCCAGTAGTACTGTGTTGACGGGAAAATCGTTTGGGTCACCCCTCCACTTT.

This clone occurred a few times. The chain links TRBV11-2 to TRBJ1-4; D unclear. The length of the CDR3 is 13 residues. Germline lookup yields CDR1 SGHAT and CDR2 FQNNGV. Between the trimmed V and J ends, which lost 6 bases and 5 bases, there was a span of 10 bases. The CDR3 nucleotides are TGTGCCAGCAGGATGAGTGAAAATGAAAAACTGTTTTTT. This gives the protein CASRMSENEKLFF.

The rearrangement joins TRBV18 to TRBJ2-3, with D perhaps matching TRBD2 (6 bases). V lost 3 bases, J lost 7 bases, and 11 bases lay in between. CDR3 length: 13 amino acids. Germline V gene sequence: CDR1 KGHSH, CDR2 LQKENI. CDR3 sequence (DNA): TGTGCCAGCTCACCGTTACGGGAGAATACGCAGTATTTT. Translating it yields CASSPLRENTQYF.

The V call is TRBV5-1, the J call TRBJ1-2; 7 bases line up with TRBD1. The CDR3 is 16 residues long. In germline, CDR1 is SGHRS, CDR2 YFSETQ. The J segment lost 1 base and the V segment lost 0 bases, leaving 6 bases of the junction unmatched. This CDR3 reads CASSLGSGGINYGYTF. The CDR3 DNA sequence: TGCGCCAGCAGCTTGGGGTCAGGGGGGATTAACTATGGCTACACCTTC.

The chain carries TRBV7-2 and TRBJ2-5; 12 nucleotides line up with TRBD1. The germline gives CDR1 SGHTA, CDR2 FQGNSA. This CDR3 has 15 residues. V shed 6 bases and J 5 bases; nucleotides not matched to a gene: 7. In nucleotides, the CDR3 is TGTGCCAGCAGACGGGACAGGGGGCATATGGAGACCCAGTACTTC. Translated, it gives CASRRDRGHMETQYF.

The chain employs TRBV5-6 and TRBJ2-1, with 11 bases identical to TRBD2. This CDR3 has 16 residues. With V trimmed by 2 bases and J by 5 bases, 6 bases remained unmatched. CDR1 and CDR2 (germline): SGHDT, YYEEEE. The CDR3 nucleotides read TGTGCCAGCAGCTTTGGTGGGACTAGCGGTAACAATGAGCAGTTCTTC. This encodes CASSFGGTSGNNEQFF.

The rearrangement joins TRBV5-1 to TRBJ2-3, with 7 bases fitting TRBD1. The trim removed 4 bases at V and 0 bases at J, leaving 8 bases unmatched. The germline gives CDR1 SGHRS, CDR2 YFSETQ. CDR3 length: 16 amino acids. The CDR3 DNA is TGCGCCAGCAGCCCTTACCGGGACAGTAGCACAGATACGCAGTATTTT. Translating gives CASSPYRDSSTDTQYF. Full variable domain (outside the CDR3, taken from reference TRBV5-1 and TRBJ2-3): KAGVTQTPRYLIKTRGQQVTLSCSPISGHRSVSWYQQTPGQGLQFLFEYFSETQRNKGNFPGRFSGRQFSNSRSEMNVSTLELGDSALYLCASSPYRDSSTDTQYFGPGTRLTVL.

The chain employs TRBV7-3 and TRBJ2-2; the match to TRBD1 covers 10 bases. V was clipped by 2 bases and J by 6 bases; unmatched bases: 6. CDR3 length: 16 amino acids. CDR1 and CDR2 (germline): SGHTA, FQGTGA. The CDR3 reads CASSLAGTGVAGELFF. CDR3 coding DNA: TGTGCCAGCAGCTTAGCCGGGACAGGGGTGGCCGGGGAGCTGTTTTTT.

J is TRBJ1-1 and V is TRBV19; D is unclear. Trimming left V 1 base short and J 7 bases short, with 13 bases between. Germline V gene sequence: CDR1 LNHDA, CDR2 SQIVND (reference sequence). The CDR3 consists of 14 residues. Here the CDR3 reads CASSIGNGPYEAFF. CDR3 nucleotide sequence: TGTGCCAGTAGTATAGGGAATGGGCCTTATGAAGCTTTCTTT.

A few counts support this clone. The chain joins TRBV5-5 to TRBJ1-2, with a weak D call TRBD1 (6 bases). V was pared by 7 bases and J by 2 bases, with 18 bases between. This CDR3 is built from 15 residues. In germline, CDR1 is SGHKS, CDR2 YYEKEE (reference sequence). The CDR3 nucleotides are TGTGCCAGCGACAACCGAGGGGGGGCGAACTATGGCTACACCTTC. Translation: CASDNRGGANYGYTF.

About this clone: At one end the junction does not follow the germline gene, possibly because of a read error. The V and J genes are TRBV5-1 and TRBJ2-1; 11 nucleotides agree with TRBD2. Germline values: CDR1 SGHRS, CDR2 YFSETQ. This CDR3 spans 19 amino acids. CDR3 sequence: CASSDRGLAGGSSHNEQFF. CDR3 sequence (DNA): TGCGCCAGCAGCGACCGCGGACTAGCGGGCGGTAGCTCCCACAATGAGCAGTTCTTC. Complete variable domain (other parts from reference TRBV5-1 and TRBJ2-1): KAGVTQTPRYLIKTRGQQVTLSCSPISGHRSVSWYQQTPGQGLQFLFEYFSETQRNKGNFPGRFSGRQFSNSRSEMNVSTLELGDSALYLCASSDRGLAGGSSHNEQFFGPGTRLTVL.

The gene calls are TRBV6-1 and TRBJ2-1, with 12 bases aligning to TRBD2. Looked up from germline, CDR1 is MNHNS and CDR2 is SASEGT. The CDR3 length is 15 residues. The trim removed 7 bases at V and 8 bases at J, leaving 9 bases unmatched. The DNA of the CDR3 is TGTGCCAGCACCCTCAGGACTAGCGGGGTAGATGAGCAGTTCTTC. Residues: CASTLRTSGVDEQFF.

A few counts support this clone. The CDR3 nucleotides are TGTGCCAGCAGCAAAGGATGGGGACAGGAGACCTACGAGCAGTACTTC. It is translated as CASSKGWGQETYEQYF. V gene TRBV21-1 combines with J gene TRBJ2-7; the D call of TRBD1 is as the table states it, not checked on the DNA. TRBV21-1 is a pseudogene segment. This CDR3 has 16 amino acids.

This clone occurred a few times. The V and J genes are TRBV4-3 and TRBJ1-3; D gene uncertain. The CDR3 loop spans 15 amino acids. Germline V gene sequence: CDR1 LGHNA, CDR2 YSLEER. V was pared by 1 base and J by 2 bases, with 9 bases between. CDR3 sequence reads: CASSQALTTGNTIYF. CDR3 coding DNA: TGCGCCAGCAGCCAAGCACTTACTACTGGAAACACCATATATTTT.

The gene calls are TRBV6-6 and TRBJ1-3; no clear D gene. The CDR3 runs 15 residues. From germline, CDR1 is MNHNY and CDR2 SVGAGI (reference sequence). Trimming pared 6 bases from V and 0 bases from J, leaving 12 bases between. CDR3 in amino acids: CASSPPANSGNTIYF. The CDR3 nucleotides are TGTGCCAGCAGCCCACCAGCGAACTCTGGAAACACCATATATTTT.

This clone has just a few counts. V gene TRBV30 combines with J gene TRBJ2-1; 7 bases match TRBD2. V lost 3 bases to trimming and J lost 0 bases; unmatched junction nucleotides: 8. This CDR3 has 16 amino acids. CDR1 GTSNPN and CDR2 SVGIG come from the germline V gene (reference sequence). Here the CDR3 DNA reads TGTGCCTGGAGGCCCAGCGGGAAAAGCTCCTACAATGAGCAGTTCTTC. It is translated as CAWRPSGKSSYNEQFF. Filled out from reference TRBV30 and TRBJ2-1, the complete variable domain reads SQTIHQWPATLVQPVGSPLSLECTVEGTSNPNLYWYRQAAGRGLQLLFYSVGIGQISSEVPQNLSASRPQDRQFILSSKKLLLSDSGFYLCAWRPSGKSSYNEQFFGPGTRLTVL.

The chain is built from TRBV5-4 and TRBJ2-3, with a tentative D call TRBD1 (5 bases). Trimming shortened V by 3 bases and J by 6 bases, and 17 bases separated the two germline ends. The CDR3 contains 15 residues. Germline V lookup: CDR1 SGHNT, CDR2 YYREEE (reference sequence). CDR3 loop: CASSWKMGPTDTQYF. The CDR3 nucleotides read TGTGCCAGCAGCTGGAAAATGGGGCCCACGGATACGCAGTATTTT.